This passage covers 30 T cell receptor beta chains from one sample sequenced in a study of cytomegalovirus exposure and HLA in healthy donors (dated 2017 in TCRdb). Library preparation was by the immunoSEQ multiplex PCR assay. The multiplex PCR relied on a mix of 60 forward primers for TCR Vbeta segments and 13 reverse primers for TCR Jbeta segments. TCRdb took this table from immuneACCESS and kept in-frame rearrangements with V and J called. Such tables lack part of the clones; where checked against another copy, unresolved V genes explain under half of the gap, and the rest is unexplained. This sample has about 160,000 clones in its table, and around 80% of those were observed once. The top ten clonotypes cover around an eighth of the sample. Sequenced sample: PBMCs. Receptors originate from a man aged 35 to 55 in good health and CMV-seropositive.

The V gene is TRBV30, the J gene TRBJ1-3; TRBD1 might be the D (6 bases). V was shortened by 5 bases and J by 0 bases, with 17 bases between the two germline ends. The CDR3 is 16 amino acids. CDR1 is GTSNPN and CDR2 is SVGIG in the germline V gene (reference sequence). This chain's CDR3 is CAWGTRRSFSGNTIYF. The CDR3 DNA reads as TGTGCCTGGGGGACAAGGCGCTCTTTCTCTGGAAACACCATATATTTT. Combining the CDR3 with reference TRBV30 and TRBJ1-3 gives the whole variable domain SQTIHQWPATLVQPVGSPLSLECTVEGTSNPNLYWYRQAAGRGLQLLFYSVGIGQISSEVPQNLSASRPQDRQFILSSKKLLLSDSGFYLCAWGTRRSFSGNTIYFGEGSWLTVV.

The genes are TRBV30 and TRBJ1-2; 8 bases match TRBD1. CDR3 size: 13 residues. The V gene's germline CDR1 is GTSNPN and CDR2 SVGIG (reference sequence). With 0 bases clipped from V and 7 bases from J, the junction kept 4 bases outside the gene matches. In DNA, the CDR3 is TGTGCCTGGAGTGTAGACAGGGGTGTTGGCTACACCTTC. It is translated as CAWSVDRGVGYTF.

This chain joins TRBV7-9 and TRBJ2-4; TRBD2 matches at 7 bases. The J segment lost 2 bases and the V segment lost 5 bases, leaving 12 bases of the junction unmatched. Looked up from germline, CDR1 is SEHNR and CDR2 is FQNEAQ (reference sequence). The CDR3 contains 17 residues. CDR3 DNA: TGTGCCAGCAGCCCCCTAGCGGACGCTTCTACCAAAAACATTCAGTACTTC. As protein: CASSPLADASTKNIQYF.

The chain has TRBV4-2 and TRBJ1-2, with a weak D call TRBD1 (5 bases). CDR1 and CDR2 (germline): LGHNA, YNFKEQ. Trimming shortened V by 0 bases and J by 7 bases, and 15 bases separated the two germline ends. The CDR3 loop spans 15 amino acids. CDR3 sequence reads: CASSQDGGEGPGYTF. CDR3 bases: TGTGCCAGCAGCCAAGATGGGGGGGAAGGCCCTGGCTACACCTTC.

The chain joins TRBV5-5 to TRBJ2-1; D is possibly TRBD1 (5 bases). The CDR3 runs to 15 residues. V lost 0 bases, J lost 4 bases, and 11 bases lay in between. The germline V gene encodes CDR1 SGHKS and CDR2 YYEKEE (reference sequence). This CDR3 is CASSLGGLLYNEQFF. The CDR3 DNA sequence: TGTGCCAGCAGCTTGGGGGGCCTACTTTACAATGAGCAGTTCTTC.

The V and J genes are TRBV7-2 and TRBJ1-5, with a weak D call TRBD1 (5 bases). CDR1 is SGHTA and CDR2 is FQGNSA in the germline V gene. The CDR3 loop spans 13 amino acids. V lost 4 bases and J lost 10, with 14 bases in between. The CDR3: CASSSVGGEPQHF. CDR3 DNA sequence: TGTGCCAGCAGCTCGGTGGGAGGGGAACCCCAGCATTTT.

V is TRBV2 and J is TRBJ1-3; D is uncertain. The CDR3 loop spans 14 amino acids. Germline V gene sequence: CDR1 SNHLY, CDR2 FYNNEI. With 4 bases removed from V and 0 bases from J, the gap between germline ends came to 7 bases. CDR3 in amino acids: CASSGGSSGNTIYF. CDR3 sequence (DNA): TGTGCCAGCAGTGGCGGCAGCTCTGGAAACACCATATATTTT.

The genes are TRBV9 and TRBJ2-2; TRBD1 agrees at 7 bases. This CDR3 contains 14 residues. The V gene's germline CDR1 is SGDLS and CDR2 YYNGEE. The ends lost 4 bases at V and 5 bases at J; junction bases unmatched: 5. The CDR3 DNA is TGTGCCAGCAGCACCCCGGACAGGACCGGGGAGCTGTTTTTT. It specifies CASSTPDRTGELFF.

This chain joins TRBV11-3 and TRBJ2-1; the match to TRBD1 covers 7 bases. After removal of 5 bases from V and 5 bases from J, the junction contained 6 bases not matched to a gene. This CDR3 has 14 amino acids. CDR1 and CDR2 from the germline V gene are SGHNT and YENEEA. CDR3 DNA sequence: TGTGCCAGCAGCGCCCGAACAGGGGACAATGAGCAGTTCTTC. It encodes CASSARTGDNEQFF. Full variable domain (rest looked up from reference TRBV11-3 and TRBJ2-1): EAGVVQSPRYKIIEKKQPVAFWCNPISGHNTLYWYLQNLGQGPELLIRYENEEAVDDSQLPKDRFSAERLKGVDSTLKIQPAELGDSAVYLCASSARTGDNEQFFGPGTRLTVL.

V usage is TRBV10-3 and J usage is TRBJ2-1; 8 nucleotides match TRBD2. V shed 4 bases and J 8 bases; nucleotides not matched to a gene: 22. The V gene's germline CDR1 is ENHRY and CDR2 SYGVKD. There are 19 residues in the CDR3. The CDR3 DNA sequence: TGTGCCATCAGTGTTGGTCAGGGAAGGACTAGCAGGCCGGGCGATGAGCAGTTCTTC. Its protein product is CAISVGQGRTSRPGDEQFF.

The chain has TRBV19 and TRBJ1-5, with D perhaps TRBD1 (6 bases). Germline lookup yields CDR1 LNHDA and CDR2 SQIVND (reference sequence). V dropped 1 base and J dropped 3 bases, with 10 bases sitting between them. The CDR3 covers 15 residues. CDR3 nucleotide sequence: TGTGCCAGTAGTATAGGATGGGACAACAATCAGCCCCAGCATTTT. It translates to CASSIGWDNNQPQHF. The whole variable domain, remainder taken from reference TRBV19 and TRBJ1-5, is DGGITQSPKYLFRKEGQNVTLSCEQNLNHDAMYWYRQDPGQGLRLIYYSQIVNDFQKGDIAEGYSVSREKKESFPLTVTSAQKNPTAFYLCASSIGWDNNQPQHFGDGTRLSIL.

The genes are TRBV5-6 and TRBJ2-6; 14 bases match TRBD2. V dropped 4 bases and J dropped 2; count of bases not matched to a gene: 2. Germline CDR1 SGHDT, CDR2 YYEEEE. This CDR3 spans 17 amino acids. This chain's CDR3 is CASSPGLAGAGANVLTF. CDR3 DNA sequence: TGTGCCAGCAGCCCGGGACTAGCGGGAGCTGGGGCCAACGTCCTGACTTTC. Combining the CDR3 with reference TRBV5-6 and TRBJ2-6 gives the whole variable domain DAGVTQSPTHLIKTRGQQVTLRCSPKSGHDTVSWYQQALGQGPQFIFQYYEEEERQRGNFPDRFSGHQFPNYSSELNVNALLLGDSALYLCASSPGLAGAGANVLTFGAGSRLTVL.

The chain has TRBV5-1 and TRBJ2-1; 13 nucleotides agree with TRBD2. Germline loops: CDR1 SGHRS, CDR2 YFSETQ. This CDR3 is built from 18 residues. V lost 3 bases and J lost 1; bases outside the gene matches: 7. Written as DNA, the CDR3 is TGCGCCAGCAGCTCGGGACTAGCGGGAAGGGTTTCCTACAATGAGCAGTTCTTC. Protein product: CASSSGLAGRVSYNEQFF.

The CDR3, as DNA: TGCGCCAGCAGCTTGGGTACCCCAGCGGGAGGCTCTCTACACGAGCAGTACTTC. It yields the protein CASSLGTPAGGSLHEQYF. The V call is TRBV5-1, the J call TRBJ2-7; 9 positions match TRBD2. The CDR3 contains 18 residues. Germline lookup yields CDR1 SGHRS and CDR2 YFSETQ. The V gene end was trimmed by 0 bases and the J gene end by 5 bases; junction bases not matched to a gene: 15.

The J gene is TRBJ1-1, the V gene TRBV30; no definite D call. The CDR3 runs 11 residues. The germline V and J ends were trimmed by 4 bases and 3 bases, with 6 bases remaining between them. Germline CDR1 is GTSNPN and CDR2 is SVGIG (reference sequence). The CDR3 protein is CAWIRDTEAFF. DNA for the CDR3: TGTGCCTGGATCCGGGACACTGAAGCTTTCTTT.

The genes are TRBV18 and TRBJ2-2; 10 positions match TRBD1. The ends lost 3 bases at V and 6 bases at J; junction bases unmatched: 10. The CDR3 loop spans 17 amino acids. Germline CDR1 KGHSH, CDR2 LQKENI. CDR3 coding DNA: TGTGCCAGCTCACCGACCGCCGGGACAGGGGTCGCCGGGGAGCTGTTTTTT. Amino acid sequence: CASSPTAGTGVAGELFF. Full variable domain (missing parts from reference TRBV18 and TRBJ2-2): NAGVMQNPRHLVRRRGQEARLRCSPMKGHSHVYWYRQLPEEGLKFMVYLQKENIIDESGMPKERFSAEFPKEGPSILRIQQVVRGDSAAYFCASSPTAGTGVAGELFFGEGSRLTVL.

The CDR3: CASSLPGNGYTF. DNA of the CDR3: TGTGCCAGCAGTCTCCCCGGGAATGGCTACACCTTC. The rearrangement joins TRBV28 to TRBJ1-2; D remains unclear. Looked up from germline, CDR1 is MDHEN and CDR2 is SYDVKM. The length of the CDR3 is 12 residues. V lost 5 bases and J 6 bases, leaving 10 bases between the germline ends.

The V call is TRBV2, the J call TRBJ2-3; TRBD1 aligns across 8 bases. This CDR3 has 14 amino acids. The junction had 4 bases not matched to a gene; V was cut back by 4 bases and J by 4 bases. Germline V gives CDR1 SNHLY, CDR2 FYNNEI. CDR3 sequence reads: CASSGPGGADTQYF. For the CDR3, the DNA is TGTGCCAGCAGTGGTCCAGGGGGCGCAGATACGCAGTATTTT.

This clone was picked up a small number of times. The V and J genes are TRBV6-5 and TRBJ2-7; 9 bases align to TRBD2. With 7 bases clipped from V and 6 bases from J, the junction kept 10 bases outside the gene matches. The CDR3 sequence is 14 residues long. CDR1 is MNHEY, CDR2 SVGAGI, per germline. The CDR3 DNA is TGTGCCAGCATCCCAGTTAGCGGGAGCGCCGAGCAGTACTTC. It translates to CASIPVSGSAEQYF.

The chain employs TRBV14 and TRBJ1-1, with D possibly matching TRBD1 (5 bases). Per germline, CDR1 SGHDN and CDR2 FVKESK. Trimming shortened V by 1 base and J by 11 bases, and 14 bases separated the two germline ends. The CDR3 loop spans 13 amino acids. The CDR3 sequence: CASSQVGGVRAFF. The DNA for the CDR3 is TGTGCCAGCAGCCAAGTTGGAGGGGTCAGGGCTTTCTTT.

The chain recombines TRBV11-2 with TRBJ2-7; TRBD2 matches 7 bases. Germline lookup yields CDR1 SGHAT and CDR2 FQNNGV. Trimming at V came to 5 bases and at J to 4 bases, leaving 11 bases not matched to a gene. This CDR3 is built from 15 residues. The CDR3 sequence is CASSQIAGEGYEQYF. DNA for the CDR3: TGTGCCAGCAGCCAAATCGCGGGAGAAGGGTACGAGCAGTACTTC.

V usage is TRBV7-6 and J usage is TRBJ2-2, with D perhaps TRBD2 (5 bases). Germline loops: CDR1 SGHVS, CDR2 FNYEAQ. This CDR3 has 14 residues. Trimming stripped 3 bases from V and 6 bases from J, with 11 bases between. CDR3 bases: TGTGCCAGCAGCTTTTCGAGGGCGTCCGGGGAGCTGTTTTTT. Protein sequence: CASSFSRASGELFF.

J is TRBJ2-7 and V is TRBV21-1; the listed D gene, TRBD2, was not tested against the DNA. TRBV21-1 is termed a pseudogene. CDR3 length: 18 amino acids. This chain's CDR3 is CASSKSAGATKGSYEQYF. CDR3 in DNA: TGTGCCAGCAGCAAATCGGCGGGAGCTACAAAAGGAAGCTACGAGCAGTACTTC.

The chain links TRBV6-5 to TRBJ2-7; unclear D gene. Trimming removed 2 bases from V and 0 bases from J, with 5 bases in between. Germline CDR1 reads MNHEY; CDR2 reads SVGAGI. This CDR3 is 13 amino acids long. The CDR3 here is CASSYGPSYEQYF. CDR3 nucleotides: TGTGCCAGCAGTTACGGGCCCTCCTACGAGCAGTACTTC.

The chain combines TRBV5-4 with TRBJ2-7; D might be TRBD1 (5 bases). Trimming removed 0 bases from V and 6 bases from J, with 13 bases in between. The CDR3 runs to 14 residues. Germline CDR1 reads SGHNT; CDR2 reads YYREEE (reference sequence). The CDR3 reads CASSLGQGGCEQYF. In DNA, the CDR3 is TGTGCCAGCAGCTTGGGGCAGGGTGGCTGCGAGCAGTACTTC.

This chain uses TRBV7-3 with TRBJ2-2; 8 bases match TRBD1. This CDR3 contains 16 residues. CDR1 SGHTA and CDR2 FQGTGA come from the germline V gene. Trimming cost V 4 bases and J 1 base; bases outside gene matches: 5. The CDR3 bases are TGTGCCAGCAGCTCACAAGGACAGGGGAACACCGGGGAGCTGTTTTTT. It is translated as CASSSQGQGNTGELFF.

The V call is TRBV6-5, the J call TRBJ2-7; 9 bases match TRBD1. With V trimmed by 4 bases and J by 2 bases, 6 bases remained unmatched. The CDR3 totals 15 residues. Germline CDR1 reads MNHEY; CDR2 reads SVGAGI. The chain's CDR3 is CASSLNGDRAYEQYF. The CDR3 coding sequence is TGTGCCAGCAGTTTGAATGGGGACAGGGCCTACGAGCAGTACTTC.

The rearrangement links TRBV5-1 to TRBJ1-4, with 9 nucleotides matching TRBD1. After removal of 7 bases from V and 5 bases from J, the junction contained 6 bases not matched to a gene. CDR3 length: 14 amino acids. Germline CDR1 reads SGHRS; CDR2 reads YFSETQ. DNA of the CDR3: TGCGCCAGCGGGACCGGGACAGGGAATGAAAAACTGTTTTTT. Protein: CASGTGTGNEKLFF.

The chain recombines TRBV2 with TRBJ1-1; unclear D gene. The CDR3 sequence is 14 residues long. Germline loops: CDR1 SNHLY, CDR2 FYNNEI. Trimming took off 2 bases at V and 4 bases at J, with 11 bases between the two ends. The CDR3 DNA follows: TGTGCCAGCAGTGAAAACTCCGTGAGCACTGAAGCTTTCTTT. Its protein product is CASSENSVSTEAFF.

A remark on this clone: Relative to the germline gene, one junction end is altered; a read error may explain this. This sequence joins TRBV9 and TRBJ2-4; 13 bases line up with TRBD2. This CDR3 is 14 amino acids long. From germline, CDR1 is SGDLS and CDR2 YYNGEE. The CDR3 loop reads CASSVGTSGSIRYF. DNA for the CDR3: TGTGCCAGCAGCGTAGGGACTAGCGGGAGCATTCGGTACTTC.